This T cell receptor (beta chain) stems from a study of T cell responses to AZD1222 COVID-19 vaccine. CDR1 is MDHEN, CDR2 SYDVKM, per germline. The CDR3 length is 14 residues. Trimming at V came to 7 bases and at J to 4 bases, leaving 6 bases not matched to a gene. Libraries were prepared by immunoSEQ multiplex PCR; TCRdb keeps only in-frame clonotypes and omits some of them. Among 95,000 to 100,000 clones listed, approximately 86% were seen once. The source was peripheral blood, collected on day 0 of AZD1222 vaccination. This receptor was identified in an adult in good health. The gene calls are TRBV28 and TRBJ1-1, with 10 positions matching TRBD1. DNA for the CDR3: TGTGCCAGCAAGTGGACAGGGGGAGTCACTGAAGCTTTCTTT. It is translated as CASKWTGGVTEAFF.